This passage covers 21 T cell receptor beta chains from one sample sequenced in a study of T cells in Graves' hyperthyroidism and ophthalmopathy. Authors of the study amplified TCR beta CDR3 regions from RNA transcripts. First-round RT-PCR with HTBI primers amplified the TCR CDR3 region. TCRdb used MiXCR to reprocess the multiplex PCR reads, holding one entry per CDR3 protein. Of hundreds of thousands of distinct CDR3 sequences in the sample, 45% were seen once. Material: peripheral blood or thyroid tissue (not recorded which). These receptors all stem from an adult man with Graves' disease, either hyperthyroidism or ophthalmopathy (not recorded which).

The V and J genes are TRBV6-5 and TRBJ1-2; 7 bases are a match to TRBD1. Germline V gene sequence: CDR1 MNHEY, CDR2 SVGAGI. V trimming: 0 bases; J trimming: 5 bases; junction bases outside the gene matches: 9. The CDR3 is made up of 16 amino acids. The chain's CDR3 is CASSYSLNARGYGYTF. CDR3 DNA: TGTGCCAGCAGTTACTCGTTGAACGCCAGGGGGTATGGCTACACCTTC.

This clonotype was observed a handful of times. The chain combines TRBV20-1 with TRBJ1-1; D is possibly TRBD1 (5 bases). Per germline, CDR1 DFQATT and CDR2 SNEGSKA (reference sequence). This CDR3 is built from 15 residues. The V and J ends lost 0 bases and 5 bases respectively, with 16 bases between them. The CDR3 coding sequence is TGCAGTGCTAGAGATAGACGGGGGAAGGGAACTGAAGCTTTCTTT. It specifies CSARDRRGKGTEAFF.

CDR3 in amino acids: CASSDWAGELFF. The DNA for the CDR3 is TGTGCCAGCAGTGATTGGGCAGGGGAGCTGTTTTTT. The rearrangement joins TRBV2 to TRBJ2-2, with D unclear. Per germline, CDR1 SNHLY and CDR2 FYNNEI. The CDR3 contains 12 residues. Trimming removed 3 bases from V and 8 bases from J, with 7 bases in between.

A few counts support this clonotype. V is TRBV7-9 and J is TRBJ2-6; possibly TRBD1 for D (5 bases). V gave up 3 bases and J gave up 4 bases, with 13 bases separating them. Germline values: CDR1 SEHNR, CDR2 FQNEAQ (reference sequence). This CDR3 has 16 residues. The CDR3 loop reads CASSFQGLGGANVLTF. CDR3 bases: TGTGCCAGCAGCTTCCAGGGCCTAGGCGGGGCCAACGTCCTGACTTTC.

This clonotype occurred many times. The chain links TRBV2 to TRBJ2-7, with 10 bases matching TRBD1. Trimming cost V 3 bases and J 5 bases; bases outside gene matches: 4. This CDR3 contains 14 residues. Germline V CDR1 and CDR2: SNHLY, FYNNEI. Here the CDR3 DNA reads TGTGCCAGCAGTGACCGCGGGACAGGGGACGAGCAGTACTTC. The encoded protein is CASSDRGTGDEQYF.

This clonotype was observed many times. For the CDR3, the DNA is TGTGCCAGCAGTCATGCAGACAGCTACGAGCAGTACTTC. Its translation is CASSHADSYEQYF. This chain links TRBV7-9 with TRBJ2-7, with a tentative D call TRBD1 (5 bases). The germline V and J ends were trimmed by 6 bases and 3 bases, with 12 bases remaining between them. CDR3 length: 13 amino acids. Germline assignment: CDR1 SEHNR and CDR2 FQNEAQ (reference sequence).

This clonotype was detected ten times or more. CDR3 in DNA: TGTGCCAGCAGCCGAGATTCGGTGTATGGCTACACCTTC. Its translation is CASSRDSVYGYTF. The J gene is TRBJ1-2, the V gene TRBV11-2; D is unclear. The CDR3 consists of 13 residues. Trimming took 5 bases from V and 5 from J, leaving 12 bases between them. CDR1 and CDR2 (germline): SGHAT, FQNNGV.

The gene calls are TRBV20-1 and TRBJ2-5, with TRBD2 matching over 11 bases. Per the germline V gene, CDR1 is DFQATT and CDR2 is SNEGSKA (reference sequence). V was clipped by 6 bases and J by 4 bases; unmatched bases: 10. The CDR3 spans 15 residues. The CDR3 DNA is TGCAGTGCCGTCGGTAGCGGGGGGGCCGGAGAGACCCAGTACTTC. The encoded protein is CSAVGSGGAGETQYF.

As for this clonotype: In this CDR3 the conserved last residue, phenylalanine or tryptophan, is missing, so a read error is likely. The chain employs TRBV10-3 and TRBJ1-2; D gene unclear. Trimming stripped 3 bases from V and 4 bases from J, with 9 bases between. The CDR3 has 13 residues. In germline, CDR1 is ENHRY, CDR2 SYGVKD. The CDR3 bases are TGTGCCATCAGTGACGTGTCGACCTATGGCTACACCCTC. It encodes CAISDVSTYGYTL.

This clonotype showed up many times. This CDR3 is CASSPYYEQYF. For the CDR3, the DNA is TGTGCCAGCAGCCCTTACTACGAGCAGTACTTC. The chain uses TRBV7-9 and TRBJ2-7; D gene unclear. V gave up 5 bases and J gave up 3 bases, with 5 bases separating them. The CDR3 runs to 11 residues. Germline V CDR1 and CDR2: SEHNR, FQNEAQ (reference sequence).

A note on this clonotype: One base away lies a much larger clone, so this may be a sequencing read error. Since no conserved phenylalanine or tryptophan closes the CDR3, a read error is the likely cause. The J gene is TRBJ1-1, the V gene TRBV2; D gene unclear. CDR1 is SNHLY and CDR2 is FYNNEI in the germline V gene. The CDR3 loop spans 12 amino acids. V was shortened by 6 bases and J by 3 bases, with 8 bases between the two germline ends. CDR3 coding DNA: TGTGCCAGCAGCGCACAAGACACTGAAGCTTTCCTT. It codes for CASSAQDTEAFL.

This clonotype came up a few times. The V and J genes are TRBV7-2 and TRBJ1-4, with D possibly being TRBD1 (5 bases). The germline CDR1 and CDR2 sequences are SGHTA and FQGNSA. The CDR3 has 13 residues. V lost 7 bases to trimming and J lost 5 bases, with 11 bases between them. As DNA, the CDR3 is TGTGCCAGCACCCTGGGACTCAATGAAAAACTGTTTTTT. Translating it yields CASTLGLNEKLFF.

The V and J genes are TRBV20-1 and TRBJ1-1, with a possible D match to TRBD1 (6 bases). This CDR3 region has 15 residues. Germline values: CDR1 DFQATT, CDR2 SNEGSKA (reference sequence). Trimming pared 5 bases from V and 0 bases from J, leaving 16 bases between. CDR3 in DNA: TGCAGTGCTTTCTCAGGGGCCCGGGTGAACACTGAAGCTTTCTTT. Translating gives CSAFSGARVNTEAFF.

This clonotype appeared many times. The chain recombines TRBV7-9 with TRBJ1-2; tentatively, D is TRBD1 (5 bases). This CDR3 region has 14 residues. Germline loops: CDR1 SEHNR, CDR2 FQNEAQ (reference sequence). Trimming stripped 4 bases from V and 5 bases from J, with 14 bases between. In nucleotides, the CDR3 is TGTGCCAGCAGCTCTCCAGGGCTTGGGTATGGCTACACCTTC. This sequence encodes CASSSPGLGYGYTF.

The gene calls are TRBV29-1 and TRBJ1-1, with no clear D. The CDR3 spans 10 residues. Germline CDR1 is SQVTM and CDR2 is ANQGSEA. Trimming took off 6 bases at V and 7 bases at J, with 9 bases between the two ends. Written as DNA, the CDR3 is TGCAGCGTCGTTGTAATTGAAGCTTTCTTT. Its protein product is CSVVVIEAFF.

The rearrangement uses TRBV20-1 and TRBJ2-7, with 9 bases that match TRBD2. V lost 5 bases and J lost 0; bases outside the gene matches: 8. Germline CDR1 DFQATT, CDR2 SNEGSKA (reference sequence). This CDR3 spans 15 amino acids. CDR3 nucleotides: TGCAGTGCTCCCCTAGCGACTAGCGGCTCCTACGAGCAGTACTTC. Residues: CSAPLATSGSYEQYF.

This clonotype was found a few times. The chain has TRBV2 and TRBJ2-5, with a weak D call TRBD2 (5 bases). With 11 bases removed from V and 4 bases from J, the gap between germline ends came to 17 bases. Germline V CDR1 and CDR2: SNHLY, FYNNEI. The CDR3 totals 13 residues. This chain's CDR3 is CAQHSGLSETQYF. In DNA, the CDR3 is TGTGCCCAGCATTCGGGGTTGTCAGAGACCCAGTACTTC.

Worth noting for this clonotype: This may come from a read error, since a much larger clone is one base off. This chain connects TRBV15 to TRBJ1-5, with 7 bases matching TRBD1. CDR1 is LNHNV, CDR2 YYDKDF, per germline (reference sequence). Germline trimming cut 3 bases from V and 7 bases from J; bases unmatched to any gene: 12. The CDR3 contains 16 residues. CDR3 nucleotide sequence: TGTGCCACCAGCAGTACTCCAACAGGGACAGACCAGCCCCAGCATTTT. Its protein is CATSSTPTGTDQPQHF.

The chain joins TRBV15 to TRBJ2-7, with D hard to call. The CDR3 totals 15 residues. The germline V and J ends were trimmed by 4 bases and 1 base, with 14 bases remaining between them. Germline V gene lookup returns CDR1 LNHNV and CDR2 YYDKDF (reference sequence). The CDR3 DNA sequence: TGTGCCACCAGCAAAGATTCGACGGCATCCTACGAGCAGTACTTC. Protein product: CATSKDSTASYEQYF.

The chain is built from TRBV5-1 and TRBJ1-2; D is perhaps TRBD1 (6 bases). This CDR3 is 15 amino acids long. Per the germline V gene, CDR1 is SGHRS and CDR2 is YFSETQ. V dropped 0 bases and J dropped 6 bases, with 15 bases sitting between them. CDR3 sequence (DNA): TGCGCCAGCAGCTTGGGGAGCTCGGGGGCTGATGGCTACACCTTC. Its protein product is CASSLGSSGADGYTF.

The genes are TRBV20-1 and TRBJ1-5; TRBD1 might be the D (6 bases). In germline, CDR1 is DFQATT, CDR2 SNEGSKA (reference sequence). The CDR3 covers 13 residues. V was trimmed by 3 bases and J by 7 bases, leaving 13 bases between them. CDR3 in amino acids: CSARAGEAQPQHF. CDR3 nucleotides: TGCAGTGCTAGGGCAGGGGAGGCGCAGCCCCAGCATTTT.